The T cell receptor beta chain under discussion was sequenced for a study of T cell responses to AZD1222 COVID-19 vaccine. This CDR3 region has 13 residues. The germline V and J ends were trimmed by 2 bases and 7 bases, with 11 bases remaining between them. From germline, CDR1 is MDHEN and CDR2 SYDVKM. Some clones are missing from TCRdb's copy, which holds only in-frame ones; the method was immunoSEQ multiplex PCR. This table holds about 70,000 clones, 88% found once. Findings and limits, study-wide: At baseline, seropositivity was found in only five or six AZD1222 recipients. White British donors predominated, females outnumbered males, and clonal diversity was possibly underestimated.

This clone was recorded once. Its antigen is unknown. The J gene is TRBJ1-2, the V gene TRBV28; no reliable D call. This sample comprised peripheral blood, obtained 28 days after the second dose of the MenACWY control vaccine. The source is an adult who received the MenACWY meningococcal vaccine as a control. The DNA of the CDR3 is TGTGCCAGCAGTTTAAACCGCGTTCTTGGCTACACCTTC. Residues: CASSLNRVLGYTF.